The 24 T cell receptor beta chains in this list originate from one sample, sequenced in a study of CD8 T cells in ankylosing spondylitis. Study-wide results and limits: What appeared characteristic of ankylosing spondylitis blood was a TCR beta motif of several highly homologous variants.

From the 5' RACE reads, TCRdb called clonotypes with MiXCR, one entry per CDR3 protein. The repertoire holds about 500,000 distinct CDR3 sequences, with 5.3% as singletons. These TCRs are of unknown antigen specificity. Sequences were obtained from blood, either unsorted or a sorted T cell fraction (not recorded which). Every receptor here comes from a male donor with ankylosing spondylitis.

This clonotype has ten or more counts. The rearrangement links TRBV6-1 to TRBJ2-7; D possibly matches TRBD1 or TRBD2 (6 bases each). This CDR3 contains 14 residues. Germline V gives CDR1 MNHNS, CDR2 SASEGT. V lost 6 bases and J lost 5, with 17 bases in between. For the CDR3, the DNA is TGTGCCAGCAGCGGCAGACCCGGGGGCCACGAGCAGTACTTC. Amino acids: CASSGRPGGHEQYF.

The table lists this clonotype with many counts. The rearrangement joins TRBV14 to TRBJ1-2, with 7 bases aligning to TRBD1. The V gene's germline CDR1 is SGHDN and CDR2 FVKESK. V lost 1 base, J lost 1 base, and 3 bases stayed unmatched. There are 15 residues in the CDR3. CDR3 DNA: TGTGCCAGCAGCCAAGCTCCAGGGGGTAACTATGGCTACACCTTC. This sequence encodes CASSQAPGGNYGYTF.

This clonotype was seen many times. CDR3: CASSLSAGASANYGYTF. In nucleotides, the CDR3 is TGTGCCAGCAGTTTATCGGCCGGAGCCTCAGCTAACTATGGCTACACCTTC. J is TRBJ1-2 and V is TRBV27; D is ambiguous. V was clipped by 0 bases and J by 0 bases, with 14 bases between them. This CDR3 is built from 17 residues. CDR1 is MNHEY and CDR2 is SMNVEV in the germline V gene (reference sequence).

This clonotype was detected ten times or more. The V call is TRBV20-1, the J call TRBJ2-5; D may match TRBD1 or TRBD2 (5 bases each). Trimming pared 6 bases from V and 5 bases from J, leaving 16 bases between. Germline V gives CDR1 DFQATT, CDR2 SNEGSKA (reference sequence). The CDR3 length is 13 residues. The CDR3, as DNA: TGCAGTGCCCGGTGGGGGTTTGGGGAGACCCAGTACTTC. Protein sequence: CSARWGFGETQYF.

There are a few counts of this clonotype. CDR3 residues: CASSRTSGSSSQTYEQYF. The CDR3 region has the DNA TGTGCCAGTAGCCGGACTAGCGGGAGCTCGAGTCAAACCTACGAGCAGTACTTC. The genes are TRBV19 and TRBJ2-7; 13 bases fit TRBD2. CDR3 length equals 18 residues. Germline assignment: CDR1 LNHDA and CDR2 SQIVND (reference sequence). V shed 6 bases, J shed 2 bases, and the junction held 13 bases outside the gene matches.

V gene TRBV6-1 combines with J gene TRBJ1-4, with D maybe TRBD1 (5 bases). The V gene lost 6 bases and the J gene lost 10 bases, with 21 bases spanning the gap. Germline assignment: CDR1 MNHNS and CDR2 SASEGT. This CDR3 contains 15 residues. The CDR3, as DNA: TGTGCCAGCAGCTTCGGTGGGACCCTGTTGGGAAAACTGTTTTTT. Its translation is CASSFGGTLLGKLFF.

This clonotype was recorded at least ten times. The rearrangement joins TRBV7-9 to TRBJ2-1, with 8 bases that match TRBD2. Trimming cost V 3 bases and J 4 bases; bases outside gene matches: 11. The CDR3 totals 17 residues. Per germline, CDR1 SEHNR and CDR2 FQNEAQ (reference sequence). This CDR3 is CASSLGLDRGMYNEQFF. The CDR3 DNA follows: TGTGCCAGCAGCTTGGGACTAGACAGAGGGATGTACAATGAGCAGTTCTTC.

The V and J genes are TRBV7-2 and TRBJ2-7; D is possibly TRBD2 (6 bases). The CDR3 is made up of 13 amino acids. Trimming took off 4 bases at V and 7 bases at J, with 14 bases between the two ends. Germline V gene lookup returns CDR1 SGHTA and CDR2 FQGNSA. The CDR3 sequence: CASSWGLYREQYF. In nucleotides, the CDR3 is TGTGCCAGCAGCTGGGGACTGTATAGGGAGCAGTACTTC.

Many counts were recorded for this clonotype. The rearrangement joins TRBV5-8 to TRBJ2-7; D remains unclear. Germline V lookup: CDR1 SGHTS, CDR2 YDEGEE. The CDR3 totals 13 residues. Deletions cut 5 bases from V and 0 bases from J, with 9 bases between. Here the CDR3 DNA reads TGTGCCAGCAGAAAAAGCTACTCCTACGAGCAGTACTTC. Translated: CASRKSYSYEQYF.

This clonotype showed up many times. The rearrangement links TRBV9 to TRBJ2-7, with D perhaps matching TRBD2 (5 bases). Germline lookup yields CDR1 SGDLS and CDR2 YYNGEE. The CDR3 sequence is 14 residues long. V lost 1 base and J lost 2, with 10 bases in between. CDR3 residues: CASSVSLAAYEQYF. As DNA, the CDR3 is TGTGCCAGCAGCGTATCCCTAGCAGCCTACGAGCAGTACTTC.

This clonotype has at least ten counts. The V gene is TRBV5-6, the J gene TRBJ2-6; D uncertain. V gave up 0 bases and J gave up 4 bases, with 8 bases separating them. The CDR3 sequence is 15 residues long. Germline lookup yields CDR1 SGHDT and CDR2 YYEEEE. The CDR3 DNA follows: TGTGCCAGCAGCTTGGTGGGTACCGGGGCCAACGTCCTGACTTTC. Amino acids: CASSLVGTGANVLTF.

The table lists this clonotype with a few counts. The chain has TRBV7-2 and TRBJ2-1; D is perhaps TRBD2 (5 bases). Per the germline V gene, CDR1 is SGHTA and CDR2 is FQGNSA. V lost 3 bases and J 10 bases, leaving 13 bases between the germline ends. This CDR3 spans 13 amino acids. CDR3 amino acids: CASSFYGNREQFF. The CDR3 nucleotides read TGTGCCAGCAGCTTCTACGGGAATCGAGAGCAGTTCTTC.

This clonotype was seen a few times. The rearrangement uses TRBV28 and TRBJ1-1; D not resolved. This CDR3 comprises 15 residues. V dropped 3 bases and J dropped 5 bases, with 16 bases sitting between them. The germline gives CDR1 MDHEN, CDR2 SYDVKM. In DNA form, the CDR3 reads TGTGCCAGCAGTTTCGGTGAGGGCTTAAGGACTGAAGCTTTCTTT. This translates into CASSFGEGLRTEAFF.

This clonotype was detected ten times or more. This rearrangement joins TRBV12-3 or TRBV12-4 to TRBJ1-2; D is unresolved. The CDR3 sequence is 16 residues long. With 3 bases removed from V and 0 bases from J, the gap between germline ends came to 14 bases. CDR3 sequence: CASSFFRTAANYGYTF. CDR3 sequence (DNA): TGTGCCAGCAGTTTCTTTAGGACCGCTGCTAACTATGGCTACACCTTC.

This clonotype turned up a few times. V and J are TRBV6-2 or TRBV6-3 and TRBJ2-1; 7 bases match TRBD2. The CDR3 runs to 16 residues. Trimming cost V 6 bases and J 5 bases; bases outside gene matches: 13. Looked up from germline, CDR1 is MNHEY and CDR2 is SVGEGT. DNA for the CDR3: TGTGCCAGCAGAAACGCGGGAGTAACTGTCAACAATGAGCAGTTCTTC. Protein product: CASRNAGVTVNNEQFF.

This clonotype was detected many times. The gene calls are TRBV24-1 and TRBJ2-5; TRBD1 matches 9 bases. V trimming: 7 bases; J trimming: 4 bases; junction bases outside the gene matches: 3. The CDR3 runs to 13 residues. Per the germline V gene, CDR1 is KGHDR and CDR2 is SFDVKD. DNA of the CDR3: TGTGCCACCAGAGAGACAGGGGGAGAGACCCAGTACTTC. Translation: CATRETGGETQYF.

This clonotype was observed a few times. The chain couples TRBV29-1 to TRBJ2-3; TRBD2 is a possible D gene (6 bases). Germline V gene data show CDR1 as SQVTM and CDR2 as ANQGSEA. There are 12 residues in the CDR3. The CDR3 sequence is CSGGTYTDTQYF. DNA for the CDR3: TGCAGTGGGGGGACCTACACAGATACGCAGTATTTT.

This clonotype was picked up many times. The rearrangement links TRBV20-1 to TRBJ2-1; TRBD2 agrees at 14 bases. CDR3 length equals 16 residues. J was trimmed by 9 bases and V by 3 bases; bases with no gene match: 10. Germline lookup yields CDR1 DFQATT and CDR2 SNEGSKA (reference sequence). CDR3 nucleotide sequence: TGCAGTGCTAGGGTTTTCTCGACTAGCGGGAGGGGTGAGCAGTTCTTC. Protein sequence: CSARVFSTSGRGEQFF.

This clonotype was counted at least ten times. The chain employs TRBV25-1 and TRBJ1-1; D is unclear. The CDR3 has 18 amino acids. The V and J ends lost 4 bases and 6 bases respectively, with 27 bases between them. CDR1 and CDR2 from the germline V gene are MGHDK and SYGVNS. The CDR3 sequence is CASSGVPRFLSRGAEAFF. In nucleotides, the CDR3 is TGTGCCAGCAGTGGAGTCCCTCGCTTCCTCTCCAGAGGCGCTGAAGCTTTCTTT.

The table lists this clonotype with many counts. This chain links TRBV4-1 with TRBJ1-6, with 8 bases aligning to TRBD1. Trimming removed 4 bases from V and 6 bases from J; junction bases left unmatched: 8. The germline V gene encodes CDR1 MGHRA and CDR2 YSYEKL. This CDR3 has 16 amino acids. The CDR3 bases are TGCGCCAGCAGCCCCGGGACAGGAGGCTTTAATTCACCCCTCCACTTT. Translating it yields CASSPGTGGFNSPLHF.

This clonotype showed up many times. The chain combines TRBV28 with TRBJ2-3, with TRBD2 identical over 11 bases. This CDR3 contains 20 residues. Germline assignment: CDR1 MDHEN and CDR2 SYDVKM. The ends lost 5 bases at V and 5 bases at J; junction bases unmatched: 21. CDR3 coding DNA: TGTGCCAGCAGTACGCAGACTCCGGGACTAGCGGAACAACCCCGAGATACGCAGTATTTT. Translating gives CASSTQTPGLAEQPRDTQYF.

This clonotype was counted many times. The chain is built from TRBV29-1 and TRBJ2-7; a possible D gene is TRBD1 (5 bases). Trimming pared 3 bases from V and 0 bases from J, leaving 9 bases between. The CDR3 consists of 13 residues. Germline CDR1 and CDR2: SQVTM and ANQGSEA. The CDR3 reads CSVDATDSYEQYF. For the CDR3, the DNA is TGCAGCGTTGACGCGACAGACTCCTACGAGCAGTACTTC.

This clonotype was picked up many times. This chain links TRBV20-1 with TRBJ2-1; no definite D call. Trimming took off 3 bases at V and 13 bases at J, with 10 bases between the two ends. The CDR3 spans 10 residues. Germline CDR1 reads DFQATT; CDR2 reads SNEGSKA (reference sequence). CDR3 residues: CSASLYYQFF. For the CDR3, the DNA is TGCAGTGCTAGTCTTTATTATCAGTTCTTC.

In this sample, this clonotype turned up many times. As DNA, the CDR3 is TGCAGTGCTAGTGGATGGGGGTCGGACACTGAAGCTTTCTTT. It codes for CSASGWGSDTEAFF. This chain joins TRBV20-1 and TRBJ1-1; D is perhaps TRBD1 (5 bases). The CDR3 spans 14 residues. Trimming cost V 3 bases and J 3 bases, with 14 bases left between them. Germline V gives CDR1 DFQATT, CDR2 SNEGSKA (reference sequence).